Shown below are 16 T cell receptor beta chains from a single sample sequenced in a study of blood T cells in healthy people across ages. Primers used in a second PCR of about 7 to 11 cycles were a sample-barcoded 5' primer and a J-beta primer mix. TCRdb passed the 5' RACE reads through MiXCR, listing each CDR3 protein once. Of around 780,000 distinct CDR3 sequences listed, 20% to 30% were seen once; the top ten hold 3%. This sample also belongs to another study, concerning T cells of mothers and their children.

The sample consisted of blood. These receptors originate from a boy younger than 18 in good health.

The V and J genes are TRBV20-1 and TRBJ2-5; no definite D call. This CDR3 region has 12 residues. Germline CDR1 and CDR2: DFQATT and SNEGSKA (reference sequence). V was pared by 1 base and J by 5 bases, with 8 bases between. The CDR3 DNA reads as TGCAGTGCTAGAGGGCCATGGGAGACCCAGTACTTC. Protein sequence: CSARGPWETQYF.

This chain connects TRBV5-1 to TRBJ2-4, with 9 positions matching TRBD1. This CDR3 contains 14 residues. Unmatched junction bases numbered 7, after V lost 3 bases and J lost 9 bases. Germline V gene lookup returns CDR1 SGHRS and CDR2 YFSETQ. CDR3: CASSSRQGDVIQYF. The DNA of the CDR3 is TGCGCCAGCAGCTCTCGACAGGGGGATGTCATTCAGTACTTC.

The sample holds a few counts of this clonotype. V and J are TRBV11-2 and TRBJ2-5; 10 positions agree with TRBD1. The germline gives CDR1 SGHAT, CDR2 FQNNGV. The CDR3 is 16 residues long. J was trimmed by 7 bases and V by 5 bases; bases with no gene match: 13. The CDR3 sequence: CASSPRDRGRGWTQYF. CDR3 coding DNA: TGTGCCAGCAGCCCCCGGGACAGGGGTCGTGGGTGGACCCAGTACTTC.

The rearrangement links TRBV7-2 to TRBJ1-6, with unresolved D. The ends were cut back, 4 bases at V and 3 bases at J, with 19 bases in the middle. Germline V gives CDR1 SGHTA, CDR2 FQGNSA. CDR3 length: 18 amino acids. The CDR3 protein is CASSSLDHGPLYNSPLHF. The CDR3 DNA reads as TGTGCCAGCAGCTCGTTAGACCACGGGCCTCTCTATAATTCACCCCTCCACTTT. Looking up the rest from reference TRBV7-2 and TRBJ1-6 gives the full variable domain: GAGVSQSPSNKVTEKGKDVELRCDPISGHTALYWYRQSLGQGLEFLIYFQGNSAPDKSGLPSDRFSAERTGGSVSTLTIQRTQQEDSAVYLCASSSLDHGPLYNSPLHFGNGTRLTVT.

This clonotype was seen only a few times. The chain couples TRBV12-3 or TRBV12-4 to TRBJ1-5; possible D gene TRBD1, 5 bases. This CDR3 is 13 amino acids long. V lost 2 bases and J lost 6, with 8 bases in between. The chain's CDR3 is CASSLTGFQPQHF. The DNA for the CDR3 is TGTGCCAGCAGTTTAACAGGATTTCAGCCCCAGCATTTT.

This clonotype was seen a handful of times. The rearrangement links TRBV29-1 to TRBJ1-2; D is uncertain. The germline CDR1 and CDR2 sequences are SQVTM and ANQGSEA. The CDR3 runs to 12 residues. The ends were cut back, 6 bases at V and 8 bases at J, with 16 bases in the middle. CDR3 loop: CSVDGGPFGYTF. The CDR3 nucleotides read TGCAGCGTGGACGGAGGGCCTTTCGGCTACACCTTC.

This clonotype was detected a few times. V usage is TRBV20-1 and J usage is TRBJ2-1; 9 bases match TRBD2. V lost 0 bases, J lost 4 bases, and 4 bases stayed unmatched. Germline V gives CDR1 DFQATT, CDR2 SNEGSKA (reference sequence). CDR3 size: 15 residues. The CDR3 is CSARDRLAGYNEQFF. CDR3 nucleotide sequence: TGCAGTGCTAGAGATCGCCTAGCGGGGTACAATGAGCAGTTCTTC.

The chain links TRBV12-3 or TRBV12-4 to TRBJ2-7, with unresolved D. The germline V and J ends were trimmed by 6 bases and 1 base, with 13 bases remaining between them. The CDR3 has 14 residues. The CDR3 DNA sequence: TGTGCCAGCAGCCACCTTGTCGAGTCCTACGAGCAGTACTTC. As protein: CASSHLVESYEQYF.

The CDR3 bases are TGCAGTGCTAGAGTGTCCGGGACCCCGGGCCTTAATGAGCAGTTCTTC. Amino acids: CSARVSGTPGLNEQFF. The V call is TRBV20-1, the J call TRBJ2-1, with D possibly called TRBD1 or TRBD2 (5 bases each). Trimming removed 1 base at V and 7 bases at J, with 20 bases between. CDR1 is DFQATT, CDR2 SNEGSKA, per germline (reference sequence). This CDR3 spans 16 amino acids.

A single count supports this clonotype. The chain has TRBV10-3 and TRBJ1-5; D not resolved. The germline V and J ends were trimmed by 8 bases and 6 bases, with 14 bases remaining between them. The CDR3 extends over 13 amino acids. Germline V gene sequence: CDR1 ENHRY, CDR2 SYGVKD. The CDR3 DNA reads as TGTGCCATCGAGGCAGGAGGTGGTCAGCCCCAGCATTTT. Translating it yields CAIEAGGGQPQHF.

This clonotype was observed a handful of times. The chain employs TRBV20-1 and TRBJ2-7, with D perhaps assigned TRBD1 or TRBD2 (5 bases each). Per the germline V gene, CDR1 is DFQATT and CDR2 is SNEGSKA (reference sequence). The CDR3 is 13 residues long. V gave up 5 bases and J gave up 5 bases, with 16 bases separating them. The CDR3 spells CSARRDPGDEQYF. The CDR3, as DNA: TGCAGTGCTCGACGGGACCCCGGGGACGAGCAGTACTTC.

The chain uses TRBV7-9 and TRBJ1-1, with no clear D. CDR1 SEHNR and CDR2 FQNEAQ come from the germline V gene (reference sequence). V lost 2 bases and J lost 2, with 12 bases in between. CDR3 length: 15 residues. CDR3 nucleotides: TGTGCCAGCAGCTTAACCGGACGGGCTAACACTGAAGCTTTCTTT. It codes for CASSLTGRANTEAFF.

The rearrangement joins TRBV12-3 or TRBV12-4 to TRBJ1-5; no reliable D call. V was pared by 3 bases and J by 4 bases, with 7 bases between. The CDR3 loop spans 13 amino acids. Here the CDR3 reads CASSFRSNQPQHF. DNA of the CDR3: TGTGCCAGCAGTTTCCGCAGTAATCAGCCCCAGCATTTT.

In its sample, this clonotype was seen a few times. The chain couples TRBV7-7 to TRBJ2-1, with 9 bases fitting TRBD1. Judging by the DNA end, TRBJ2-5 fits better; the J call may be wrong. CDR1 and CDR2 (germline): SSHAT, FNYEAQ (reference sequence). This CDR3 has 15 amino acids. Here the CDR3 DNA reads TGTGCCAGCAGCCTAGGGACAGGGCTCATAGAGACCCAGTACTTC. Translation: CASSLGTGLIETQYF.

This CDR3 is CASSPKTNEKLFF. CDR3 bases: TGTGCCAGCAGCCCGAAGACTAATGAAAAACTGTTTTTT. J is TRBJ1-4 and V is TRBV3-1; no definite D call. Germline V lookup: CDR1 LGHDT, CDR2 YNNKEL (reference sequence). The CDR3 runs to 13 residues. V was shortened by 4 bases and J by 2 bases, with 5 bases between the two germline ends.

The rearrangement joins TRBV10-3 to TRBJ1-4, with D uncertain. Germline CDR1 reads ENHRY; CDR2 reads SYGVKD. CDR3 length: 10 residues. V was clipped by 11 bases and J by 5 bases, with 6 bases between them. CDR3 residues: CAAENEKLFF. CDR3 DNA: TGTGCCGCGGAGAATGAAAAACTGTTTTTT.